This is a list of T cell receptor beta chains from one sample in a study of cytotoxic CD8 clonotypes in ibrutinib-treated CLL. Profiling relied on immunoSEQ multiplex PCR, and the TCRdb table lists in-frame clones only, not all of them. The sample lists approximately 100,000 clones; under 70% were seen once. The source material was PBMCs, sampled after 24 months of ibrutinib treatment. These receptors originate from a human donor with chronic lymphocytic leukemia. CDR3s include the opening cysteine and the closing phenylalanine or tryptophan. The order of the fields is J gene, V gene, D gene, clone size, CDR3 protein, CDR3 DNA. D genes are given only for firm matches. Where a row states a size, it is once, few, many or the class of an expanded clone; other rows omit it.

TRBJ2-6	TRBV18	.	.	CASSPGVTSGANVLTF	TGTGCCAGCTCACCGGGCGTAACGTCTGGGGCCAACGTCCTGACTTTC
TRBJ2-7	TRBV7-2	TRBD2	.	CASSRRMLAGTSYEQYF	TGTGCCAGCAGCCGCCGGATGTTAGCGGGGACCTCCTACGAGCAGTACTTC
TRBJ2-7	TRBV6-6	TRBD2	once	CASSPSGGLTYEQYF	TGTGCCAGCTCGCCTAGCGGGGGGTTGACCTACGAGCAGTACTTC
TRBJ1-2	TRBV13	.	.	CASSFQGREDGYTF	TGTGCCAGCAGCTTCCAGGGTCGGGAGGATGGCTACACCTTC
TRBJ1-1	TRBV30	.	few	CAWTRGSGVNTEAFF	TGTGCCTGGACTAGGGGGTCCGGAGTGAACACTGAAGCTTTCTTT
TRBJ1-6	TRBV6-1	.	many	CASSERNSPLHF	TGTGCCAGCAGTGAGAGGAATTCACCCCTCCACTTT
TRBJ2-3	TRBV7-3	.	.	CASSSITDTQYF	TGTGCCAGCAGCTCGATCACAGATACGCAGTATTTT
TRBJ1-4	TRBV19	TRBD1	few	CASKARGDEKLFF	TGTGCCAGTAAGGCCAGGGGGGATGAAAAACTGTTTTTT
TRBJ1-2	TRBV5-1	TRBD1	few	CASSPLDRHGYTF	TGCGCCAGCAGCCCTCTGGACAGGCACGGCTACACCTTC
TRBJ2-7	TRBV1	.	few	CTSSQAGTRYEQYF	TGCACCAGCAGCCAGGCCGGGACTAGGTACGAGCAGTACTTC
TRBJ1-5	TRBV6-4	.	once	CASSDPPHRVGSNQPQHF	TGTGCCAGCAGTGACCCCCCGCACAGGGTGGGTAGCAATCAGCCCCAGCATTTT
TRBJ2-3	TRBV7-2	.	once	CASSLGRGLPTDTQYF	TGTGCCAGCAGCTTAGGCCGCGGGCTGCCCACAGATACGCAGTATTTT
TRBJ2-1	TRBV7-3	.	.	CASSSGGTSYNEQFF	TGTGCCAGCAGCTCCGGGGGGACATCCTACAATGAGCAGTTCTTC
TRBJ2-7	TRBV18	.	few	CASSPKDEQYF	TGTGCCAGCTCACCAAAAGACGAGCAGTACTTC
TRBJ2-7	TRBV7-8	TRBD2	.	CASSSRLALSGYEQYF	TGTGCCAGCAGCTCGCGACTAGCGCTTTCGGGCTACGAGCAGTACTTC
TRBJ2-1	TRBV29-1	TRBD2	.	CSVRPGTTEQFF	TGCAGCGTTCGACCCGGGACTACTGAGCAGTTCTTC